A single sample gave rise to the 14 T cell receptor beta chains below, sequenced in a study of Tregs in tolerant kidney transplant recipients. Related graft donors supplied nonmyeloablative bone marrow transplants, and mixed chimerism was transient. TCRdb keeps only in-frame clones here, not all; method: immunoSEQ multiplex PCR. This sample's table reports 5,300 or so clones. The sample consisted of CD4+ T cells from blood (PBMCs), taken less than 15 months after the transplant. These receptor sequences come from a human patient who received a combined kidney and bone marrow transplant. Some T cells may possibly be graft donor cells.

Regarding this clone: The observed sequence ends 3 residues before the CDR3 terminus, with the missing tail filled in from the germline J gene. The V call is TRBV5-4, the J call TRBJ2-7; D is undetermined. CDR1 and CDR2 from the germline V gene are SGHNT and YYREEE (reference sequence). The CDR3 is made up of 14 amino acids. Trimming removed 4 bases at V and 0 bases at J, with 11 bases between. Partial CDR3 DNA: TGTGCCAGCAGCCATATGCGCCGCTCCTACGAG. Protein: CASSHMRRSYE. Given in full, the CDR3 is CASSHMRRSYEQYF.

Comment on this clone: With the read ending 3 residues before the CDR3 end, the germline J gene is used to fill in that end. This chain joins TRBV20-1 and TRBJ2-3; 8 bases line up with TRBD2. Germline V CDR1 and CDR2: DFQATT, SNEGSKA (reference sequence). V gave up 0 bases and J gave up 2 bases; unmatched junction bases: 7. CDR3 size: 16 residues. The CDR3 reads CSARERSGSLTDTQYF. The sequenced part of the CDR3 DNA is TGCAGTGCTAGAGAACGAAGCGGGAGCCTCACAGATACG.

As to this clone: The sequenced fragment ends 3 residues before the CDR3 boundary, so the rest is inferred from the germline J gene. The chain carries TRBV27 and TRBJ2-3; D is uncertain. This CDR3 region has 15 residues. From germline, CDR1 is MNHEY and CDR2 SMNVEV (reference sequence). Trimming cost V 5 bases and J 0 bases, with 12 bases left between them. The CDR3 loop reads CASSPVILSTDTQYF. The CDR3 bases that were read are TGTGCCAGCAGTCCGGTTATATTGAGCACAGATACG.

This clone is hyperexpanded (1% or more) by frequency. Read sequence stops 3 residues before the CDR3 end, and the germline J gene provides the missing end. The genes are TRBV5-1 and TRBJ1-2, with a possible D match to TRBD1 (5 bases). The V end was cut by 4 bases, the J end by 7 bases, with 20 bases between. There are 15 residues in the CDR3. Germline CDR1 and CDR2: SGHRS and YFSETQ. The CDR3 bases that were read are TGCGCCAGCAGCCCCGAACCAGGGCTTTCGGGTGGC. Its protein product is CASSPEPGLSGG. The complete CDR3 reads CASSPEPGLSGGYTF.

Comments on this clone: The read ends 3 residues shy of where the CDR3 ends; the end is completed using the germline J gene. This chain connects TRBV13 to TRBJ1-2; D might be TRBD1 (5 bases). V lost 5 bases and J lost 2, with 18 bases in between. The CDR3 runs to 16 residues. The germline V gene encodes CDR1 PRHDT and CDR2 FYEKMQ (reference sequence). The CDR3 spells CASSPGGRRENYGYTF. CDR3 bases read: TGTGCCAGCAGCCCGGGGGGTCGGAGGGAGAACTATGGC. The full variable domain, in which reference TRBV13 and TRBJ1-2 provide the parts outside the CDR3, is AAGVIQSPRHLIKEKRETATLKCYPIPRHDTVYWYQQGPGQDPQFLISFYEKMQSDKGSIPDRFSAQQFSDYHSELNMSSLELGDSALYFCASSPGGRRENYGYTFGSGTRLTVV.

To note about this clone: The CDR3 goes on 3 residues after the read ends, and that part is filled in from the germline J gene. This rearrangement joins TRBV7-8 to TRBJ2-7; weak D call: TRBD2 (7 bases). This CDR3 has 16 amino acids. Germline-derived CDR1 and CDR2 are SGHVS and FQNEAQ. The V and J ends lost 5 bases and 5 bases respectively, with 22 bases between them. CDR3 bases read: TGTGCCAGCAGCCCGTGGGGGGGGCAGGGGTCCCACGAG. The encoded protein is CASSPWGGQGSHE. The CDR3 in its entirety is CASSPWGGQGSHEQYF.

Comments on this clone: The read is 3 residues too short to cover the CDR3 end, so that end is filled in from the germline J gene. The chain is built from TRBV30 and TRBJ2-5; 8 positions match TRBD2. The CDR3 length is 13 residues. V lost 7 bases, J lost 4 bases, and 8 bases stayed unmatched. The germline gives CDR1 GTSNPN, CDR2 SVGIG (reference sequence). The CDR3 spells CALQRERGETQYF. Partial CDR3 DNA: TGTGCCTTACAGCGGGAGAGGGGAGAGACC.

Turning to this clone: The CDR3 end is not reached by the read, which stops 3 residues before it; the germline J gene fills it in. The chain uses TRBV7-2 and TRBJ2-5, with D hard to call. The V gene lost 2 bases and the J gene lost 4 bases, with 8 bases spanning the gap. Germline V CDR1 and CDR2: SGHTA, FQGNSA. The length of the CDR3 is 13 residues. The CDR3 DNA, read in part, is TGTGCCAGCAGCTTACAGCGACTAGAGACC. It is translated as CASSLQRLET. The CDR3 in full is CASSLQRLETQYF.

The DNA read from the CDR3 is TGTGCCAGCTCACCCCCCGGCCCCGGGGCG. Amino acid sequence: CASSPPGPGA. The whole CDR3 region reads CASSPPGPGAQYF. This rearrangement joins TRBV18 to TRBJ2-3; perhaps TRBD2 as D (5 bases). The missing CDR3 end, 3 residues past where the read stops, is filled in from the germline J gene. The CDR3 loop spans 13 amino acids. CDR1 and CDR2 from the germline V gene are KGHSH and LQKENI.

This clone is identified as medium-sized (0.01 to 0.1%) from frequency. The read falls 3 residues short of the CDR3 end, and the missing part is taken from the germline J gene. The gene calls are TRBV5-1 and TRBJ1-4; weak D call: TRBD1 (5 bases). The length of the CDR3 is 15 residues. The germline V and J ends were trimmed by 0 bases and 8 bases, with 14 bases remaining between them. Germline-derived CDR1 and CDR2 are SGHRS and YFSETQ. The CDR3: CASSLAGGPNEKLFF. The covered CDR3 bases are TGCGCCAGCAGCTTGGCCGGGGGACCGAACGAAAAA. The whole variable domain, remainder taken from reference TRBV5-1 and TRBJ1-4, is KAGVTQTPRYLIKTRGQQVTLSCSPISGHRSVSWYQQTPGQGLQFLFEYFSETQRNKGNFPGRFSGRQFSNSRSEMNVSTLELGDSALYLCASSLAGGPNEKLFFGSGTQLSVL.

Turning to this clone: The read gets to within 3 residues of the CDR3 end, and the germline J gene fills in the rest. The chain uses TRBV5-1 and TRBJ2-5; TRBD1 might be the D (6 bases). CDR1 and CDR2 from the germline V gene are SGHRS and YFSETQ. The V and J ends lost 3 bases and 4 bases respectively, with 13 bases between them. The CDR3 is 14 amino acids. The CDR3 is CASSSRPGVETQYF. The part of the CDR3 DNA that was read is TGCGCCAGCAGCTCCCGTCCAGGGGTAGAGACC. The variable domain in full, completed from reference TRBV5-1 and TRBJ2-5, reads KAGVTQTPRYLIKTRGQQVTLSCSPISGHRSVSWYQQTPGQGLQFLFEYFSETQRNKGNFPGRFSGRQFSNSRSEMNVSTLELGDSALYLCASSSRPGVETQYFGPGTRLLVL.

For this clone: The CDR3 end is not reached by the read, which stops 3 residues before it; the germline J gene fills it in. The chain employs TRBV5-1 and TRBJ2-7; 9 nucleotides align to TRBD1. This CDR3 is 15 amino acids long. Germline V gene data show CDR1 as SGHRS and CDR2 as YFSETQ. V gave up 3 bases and J gave up 5 bases; unmatched junction bases: 9. The CDR3 bases that were read are TGCGCCAGCAGCTGGGGGGACAGGGATAGGCACGAG. Its protein is CASSWGDRDRHE. The full CDR3 sequence reads CASSWGDRDRHEQYF.

With regard to this clone: The read ends 3 residues shy of where the CDR3 ends; the end is completed using the germline J gene. The rearrangement uses TRBV6-4 and TRBJ2-1; TRBD2 agrees at 11 bases. The J segment lost 7 bases and the V segment lost 2 bases, leaving 10 bases of the junction unmatched. Germline V gene data show CDR1 as MRHNA and CDR2 as SNTAGT. The CDR3 covers 17 residues. Incomplete CDR3 DNA: TGTGCCAGCAGTGACCCCCCGACTAGCGGGATAATGAATGAG. This encodes CASSDPPTSGIMNE. The whole CDR3 protein is CASSDPPTSGIMNEQFF.

This clone ranks as medium-sized in terms of frequency. The DNA read from the CDR3 is TGCGCCAGCAGTTCCGACAGTACGAACACTGAA. Translating it yields CASSSDSTNTE. Given in full, the CDR3 is CASSSDSTNTEAFF. This chain links TRBV5-1 with TRBJ1-1; D possibly corresponds to TRBD1 (5 bases). The CDR3 goes on 3 residues after the read ends, and that part is filled in from the germline J gene. Between the trimmed V and J ends, which lost 5 bases and 1 base, there was a span of 12 bases. CDR1 is SGHRS and CDR2 is YFSETQ in the germline V gene. CDR3 length equals 14 residues.